The TCR beta chain described here comes from a study of CD8+ T cells in alopecia areata. Study-level results: With patients, TCR sharing proved less clear than in mice, a difference possibly related to HLA.

The V end was cut by 8 bases, the J end by 8 bases, with 10 bases between. Germline CDR1 reads MNHNY; CDR2 reads SVGAGI (reference sequence). The CDR3 totals 11 residues. Treatment: oral pan-JAK inhibitor, 5-10 mg twice daily. RNA extraction was followed by reverse transcription into cDNA, which acted as the sequencing template. Repertoires were generated with immunoSEQ multiplex PCR, while TCRdb's copy carries only in-frame clones and drops some. The sample carries hundreds of thousands of clones, 60% recorded once. For this clone: Its specificity is unknown.

This clonotype was sampled from a human donor with alopecia areata. Here the sequenced sample was CD4+ T cells sorted from blood, taken around week 54, from a patient treated with tofacitinib. The rearrangement joins TRBV6-6 to TRBJ2-1; a weak D match, TRBD1 (5 bases). In DNA form, the CDR3 reads TGTGCCAGCGGTCAGGGCTATGAGCAGTTCTTC. The encoded protein is CASGQGYEQFF.